This TCR beta chain originates from a study of T cell responses to AZD1222 COVID-19 vaccine. Broader study findings: In a largely white British group with more females than males, clonal diversity was possibly underestimated. After the peak T cell response, and only then, were repertoires sampled. After two AZD1222 doses, spike-specific TCR breadth and depth rose versus day 0. The CD4 TCRs associated with vaccination extended across spike and predominated at 160-218 and 743-854.

Sequencing used immunoSEQ multiplex PCR; TCRdb keeps in-frame clones, though not all of them. The table includes approximately 150,000 clones, about nine tenths detected once. With regard to this clone: No antigen is known for it.

V lost 1 base and J lost 5; bases outside the gene matches: 2. The CDR3 contains 14 residues. Germline V CDR1 and CDR2: LGHDT, YNNKEL (reference sequence). V is TRBV3-1 (or the pseudogene TRBV3-2) and J is TRBJ2-4; 7 bases align to TRBD1. Sequenced here: peripheral blood, sampled on day 0 of AZD1222 vaccination. This TCR came from an adult in good health. The CDR3 sequence: CASSQGGQQNIQYF. DNA of the CDR3: TGTGCCAGCAGCCAAGGGGGACAGCAAAACATTCAGTACTTC.